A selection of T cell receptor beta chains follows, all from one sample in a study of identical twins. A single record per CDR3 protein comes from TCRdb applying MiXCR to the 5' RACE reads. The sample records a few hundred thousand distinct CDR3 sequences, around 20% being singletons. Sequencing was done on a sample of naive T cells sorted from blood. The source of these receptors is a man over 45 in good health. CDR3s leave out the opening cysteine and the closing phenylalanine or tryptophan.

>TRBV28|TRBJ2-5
ASRPTGAGMATQY
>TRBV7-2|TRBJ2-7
ASSRQGAYEQY
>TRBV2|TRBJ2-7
ASSVGGQSHEQY
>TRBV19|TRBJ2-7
ASSGGSGPYEQY
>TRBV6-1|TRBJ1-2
ASRRGGRALNYGYT
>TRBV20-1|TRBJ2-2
SARYGSGLVRATGELF
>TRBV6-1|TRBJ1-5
ASGTGPSNQPQH
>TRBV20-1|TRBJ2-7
SALGGLSYEQY
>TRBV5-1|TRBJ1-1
ASSLAQRWAIDTEAF
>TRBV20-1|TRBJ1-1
SASERGTEAF
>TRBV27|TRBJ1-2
ATSSVAGDGYT
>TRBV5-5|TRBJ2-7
ASSLYQGSSYEQY
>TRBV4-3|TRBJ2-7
ASSQSWVSYEQY
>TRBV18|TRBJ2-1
ASSPGLGTYNEQF
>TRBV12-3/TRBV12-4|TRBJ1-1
ASSFLKGGSVNTEAF
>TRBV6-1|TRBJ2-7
ASSPDLVSPYEQY
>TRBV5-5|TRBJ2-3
ASSPTRSTDTQY
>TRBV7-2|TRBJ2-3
ASSLNQGATDTQY
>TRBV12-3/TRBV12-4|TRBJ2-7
ASGYGLAGGREQY
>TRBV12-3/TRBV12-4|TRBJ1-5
ASSLHGRISNQPQH
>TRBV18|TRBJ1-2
ASSPRTGDGYT
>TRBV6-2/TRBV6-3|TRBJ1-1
ARVGTEAF
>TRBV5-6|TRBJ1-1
ASSPRTGGGTEAF
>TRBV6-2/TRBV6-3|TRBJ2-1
ASSYGGKQGSPPNEQF
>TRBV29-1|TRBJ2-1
SVVGGTGAYEQF
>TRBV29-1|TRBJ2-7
SVTGAPSDTYEQY
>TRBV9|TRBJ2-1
ASSVGAGSVYSRNEQF
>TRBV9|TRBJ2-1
ASSPVGSGRANEQF
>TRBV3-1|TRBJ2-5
ASSQGQGVKWETQY
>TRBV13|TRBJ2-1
ASSSVAGPKYNEQF
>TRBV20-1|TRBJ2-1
SARDSPEQF
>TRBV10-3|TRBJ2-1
AISEFSRQGRRNEQF
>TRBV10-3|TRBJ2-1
AISDLYLGVRSSYNEQF
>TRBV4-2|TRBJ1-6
ASSQDRVSNSPLH
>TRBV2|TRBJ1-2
ASSDSLGRGWYGYT
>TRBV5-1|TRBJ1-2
ASSPGTPYGYT
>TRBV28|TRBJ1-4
ASSHDRANEKLF
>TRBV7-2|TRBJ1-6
ASSQGQGASYSPLH
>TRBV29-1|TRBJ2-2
SERQFSYFANTGELF
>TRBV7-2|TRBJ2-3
ASSPQVGHITDTQY
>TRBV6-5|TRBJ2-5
ASSYGGRVQETQY
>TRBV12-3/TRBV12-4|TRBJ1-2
ASSPIDSVYGYT
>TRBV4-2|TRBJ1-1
ASSTQGDRGRAF